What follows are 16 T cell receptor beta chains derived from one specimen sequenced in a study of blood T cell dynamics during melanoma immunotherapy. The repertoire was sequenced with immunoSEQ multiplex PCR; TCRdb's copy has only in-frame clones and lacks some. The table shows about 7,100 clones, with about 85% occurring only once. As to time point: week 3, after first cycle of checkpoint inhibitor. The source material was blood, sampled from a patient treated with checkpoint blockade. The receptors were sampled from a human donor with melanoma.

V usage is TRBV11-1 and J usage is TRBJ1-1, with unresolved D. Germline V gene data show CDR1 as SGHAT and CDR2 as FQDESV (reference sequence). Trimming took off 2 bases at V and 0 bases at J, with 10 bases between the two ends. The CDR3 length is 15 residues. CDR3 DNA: TGTGCCAGCAGCTTAAGTACCGGAGTGAACACTGAAGCTTTCTTT. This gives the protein CASSLSTGVNTEAFF.

The CDR3 is CAWSVGGYSTEAFF. Written as DNA, the CDR3 is TGTGCCTGGAGTGTAGGGGGGTACAGCACTGAAGCTTTCTTT. This rearrangement joins TRBV30 to TRBJ1-1, with TRBD1 as a possible D gene (6 bases). Trimming removed 0 bases at V and 4 bases at J, with 12 bases between. The CDR3 is 14 amino acids. The germline V gene has CDR1 GTSNPN and CDR2 SVGIG (reference sequence).

The CDR3 spells CASSLGAGSNEQYF. DNA of the CDR3: TGTGCCAGCAGCTTAGGGGCGGGTTCCAACGAGCAGTACTTC. This chain uses TRBV7-2 with TRBJ2-5; TRBD2 might be the D (5 bases). The closer fit of TRBJ2-7 to the DNA end suggests the J call may be wrong. CDR1 is SGHTA and CDR2 is FQGNSA in the germline V gene. The CDR3 length is 14 residues.

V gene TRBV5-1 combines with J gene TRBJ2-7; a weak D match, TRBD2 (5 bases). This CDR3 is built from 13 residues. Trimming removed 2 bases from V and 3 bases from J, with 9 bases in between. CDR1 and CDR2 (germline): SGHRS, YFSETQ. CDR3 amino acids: CASSFESGYEQYF. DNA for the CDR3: TGCGCCAGCAGCTTCGAGAGCGGCTACGAGCAGTACTTC.

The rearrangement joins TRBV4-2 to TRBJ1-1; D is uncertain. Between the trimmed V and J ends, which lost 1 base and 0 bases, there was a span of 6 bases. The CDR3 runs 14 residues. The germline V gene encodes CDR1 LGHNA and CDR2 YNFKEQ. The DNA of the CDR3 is TGTGCCAGCAGCCAAGTAGGGCTGAACACTGAAGCTTTCTTT. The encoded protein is CASSQVGLNTEAFF.

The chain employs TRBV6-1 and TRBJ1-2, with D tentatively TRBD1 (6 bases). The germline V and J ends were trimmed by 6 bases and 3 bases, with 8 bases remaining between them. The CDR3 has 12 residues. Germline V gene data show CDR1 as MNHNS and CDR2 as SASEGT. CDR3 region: CASRGHDYGYTF. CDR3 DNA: TGTGCCAGCAGGGGACACGACTATGGCTACACCTTC.

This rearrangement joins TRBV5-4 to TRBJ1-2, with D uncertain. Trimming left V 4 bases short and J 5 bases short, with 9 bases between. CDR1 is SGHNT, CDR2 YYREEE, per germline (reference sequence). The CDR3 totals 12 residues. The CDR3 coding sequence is TGTGCCAGCAGCCGGACCCTGTATGGCTACACCTTC. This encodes CASSRTLYGYTF.

CDR3 loop: CASSLMGSNYGYTF. The CDR3 DNA sequence: TGCGCCAGCAGCCTTATGGGAAGTAACTATGGCTACACCTTC. V is TRBV4-1 and J is TRBJ1-2; no clear D. Trimming pared 4 bases from V and 1 base from J, leaving 10 bases between. Germline V gives CDR1 MGHRA, CDR2 YSYEKL. This CDR3 has 14 amino acids.

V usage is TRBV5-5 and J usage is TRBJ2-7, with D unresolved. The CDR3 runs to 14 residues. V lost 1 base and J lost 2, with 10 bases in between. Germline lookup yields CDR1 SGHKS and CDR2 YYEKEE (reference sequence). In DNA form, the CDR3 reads TGTGCCAGCAGCTTGTTCCCAGAGACCTACGAGCAGTACTTC. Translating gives CASSLFPETYEQYF.

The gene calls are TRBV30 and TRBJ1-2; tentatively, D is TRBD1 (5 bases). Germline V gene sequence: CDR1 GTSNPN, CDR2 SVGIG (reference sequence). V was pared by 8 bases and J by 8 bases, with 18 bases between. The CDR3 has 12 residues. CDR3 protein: CARGTTHRGYTF. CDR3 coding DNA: TGTGCCCGGGGGACCACTCACAGGGGCTACACCTTC.

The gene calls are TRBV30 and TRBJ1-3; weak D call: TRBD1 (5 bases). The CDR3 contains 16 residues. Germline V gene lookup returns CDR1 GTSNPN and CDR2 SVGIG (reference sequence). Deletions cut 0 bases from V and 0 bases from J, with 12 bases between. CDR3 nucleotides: TGTGCCTGGAGTGTGGGGGGACTTAGCTCTGGAAACACCATATATTTT. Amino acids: CAWSVGGLSSGNTIYF.

The CDR3: CASSWGAANTGELFF. For the CDR3, the DNA is TGCGCCAGCAGCTGGGGGGCGGCGAACACCGGGGAGCTGTTTTTT. The V call is TRBV5-1, the J call TRBJ2-2; D is possibly TRBD1 or TRBD2 (6 bases each). This CDR3 has 15 residues. Germline V CDR1 and CDR2: SGHRS, YFSETQ. V was clipped by 3 bases and J by 0 bases, with 9 bases between them.

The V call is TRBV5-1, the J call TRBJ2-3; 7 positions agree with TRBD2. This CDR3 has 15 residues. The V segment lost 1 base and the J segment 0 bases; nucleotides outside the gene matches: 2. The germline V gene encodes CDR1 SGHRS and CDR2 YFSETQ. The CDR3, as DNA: TGCGCCAGCAGCTTGACTAGCGCCAGCACAGATACGCAGTATTTT. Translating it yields CASSLTSASTDTQYF. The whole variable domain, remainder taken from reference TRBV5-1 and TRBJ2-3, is KAGVTQTPRYLIKTRGQQVTLSCSPISGHRSVSWYQQTPGQGLQFLFEYFSETQRNKGNFPGRFSGRQFSNSRSEMNVSTLELGDSALYLCASSLTSASTDTQYFGPGTRLTVL.

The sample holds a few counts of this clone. The CDR3 DNA is TGTGCCTGGAGTCCTGGACAGGGGCATGTTCCCCTCCACTTT. Its translation: CAWSPGQGHVPLHF. The chain uses TRBV30 and TRBJ1-6; 9 nucleotides align to TRBD1. The ends lost 2 bases at V and 13 bases at J; junction bases unmatched: 9. CDR1 and CDR2 from the germline V gene are GTSNPN and SVGIG (reference sequence). The CDR3 covers 14 residues.

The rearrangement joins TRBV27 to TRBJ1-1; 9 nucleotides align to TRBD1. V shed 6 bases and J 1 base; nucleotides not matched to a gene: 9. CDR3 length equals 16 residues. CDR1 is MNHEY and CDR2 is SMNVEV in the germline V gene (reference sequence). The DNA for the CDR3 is TGTGCCAGCAGGGAACAGGGGGCGCGGGGGAACACTGAAGCTTTCTTT. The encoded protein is CASREQGARGNTEAFF.

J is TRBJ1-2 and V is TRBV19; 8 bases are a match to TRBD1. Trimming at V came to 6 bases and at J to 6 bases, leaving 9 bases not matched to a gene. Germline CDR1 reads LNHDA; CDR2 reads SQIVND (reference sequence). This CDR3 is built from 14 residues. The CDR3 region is CASSPWQGADGYTF. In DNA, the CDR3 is TGTGCCAGTAGCCCCTGGCAGGGGGCAGATGGCTACACCTTC.